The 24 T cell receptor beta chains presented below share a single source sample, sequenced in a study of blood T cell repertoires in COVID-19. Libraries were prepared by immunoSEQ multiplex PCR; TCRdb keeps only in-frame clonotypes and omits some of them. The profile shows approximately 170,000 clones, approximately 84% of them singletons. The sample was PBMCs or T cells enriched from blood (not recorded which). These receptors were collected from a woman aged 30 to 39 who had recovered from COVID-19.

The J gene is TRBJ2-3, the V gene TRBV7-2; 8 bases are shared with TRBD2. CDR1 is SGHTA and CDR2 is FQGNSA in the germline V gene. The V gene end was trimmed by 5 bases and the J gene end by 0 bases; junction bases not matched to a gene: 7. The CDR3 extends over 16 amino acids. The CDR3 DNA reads TGTGCCAGCAGCCCTACCGGACTAGCTAGCACAGATACGCAGTATTTT. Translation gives CASSPTGLASTDTQYF.

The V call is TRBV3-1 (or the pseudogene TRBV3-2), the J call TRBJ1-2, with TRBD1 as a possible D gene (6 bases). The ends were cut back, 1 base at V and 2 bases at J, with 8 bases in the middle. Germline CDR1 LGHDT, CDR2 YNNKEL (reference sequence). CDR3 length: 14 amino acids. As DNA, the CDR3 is TGTGCCAGCAGCCAAGGGCAGGGGAACTATGGCTACACCTTC. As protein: CASSQGQGNYGYTF.

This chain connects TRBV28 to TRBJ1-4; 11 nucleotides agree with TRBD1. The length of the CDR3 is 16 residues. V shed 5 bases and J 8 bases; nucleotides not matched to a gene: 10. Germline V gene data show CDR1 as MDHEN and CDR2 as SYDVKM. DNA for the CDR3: TGTGCCAGCAGTGGGAGGACAGGGGGCGTCCGGGAAAAACTGTTTTTT. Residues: CASSGRTGGVREKLFF.

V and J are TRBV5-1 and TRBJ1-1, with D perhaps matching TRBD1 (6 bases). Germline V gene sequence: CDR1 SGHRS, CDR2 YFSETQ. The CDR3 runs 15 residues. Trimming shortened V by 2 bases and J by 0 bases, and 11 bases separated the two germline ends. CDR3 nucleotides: TGCGCCAGCAGCTTACGACAGGAGATGAACACTGAAGCTTTCTTT. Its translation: CASSLRQEMNTEAFF. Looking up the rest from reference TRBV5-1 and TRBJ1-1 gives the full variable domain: KAGVTQTPRYLIKTRGQQVTLSCSPISGHRSVSWYQQTPGQGLQFLFEYFSETQRNKGNFPGRFSGRQFSNSRSEMNVSTLELGDSALYLCASSLRQEMNTEAFFGQGTRLTVV.

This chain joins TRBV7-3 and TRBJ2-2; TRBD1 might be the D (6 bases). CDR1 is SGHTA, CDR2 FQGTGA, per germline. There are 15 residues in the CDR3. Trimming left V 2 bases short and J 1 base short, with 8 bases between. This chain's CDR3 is CASSLGQMNTGELFF. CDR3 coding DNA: TGTGCCAGCAGCTTAGGACAGATGAACACCGGGGAGCTGTTTTTT.

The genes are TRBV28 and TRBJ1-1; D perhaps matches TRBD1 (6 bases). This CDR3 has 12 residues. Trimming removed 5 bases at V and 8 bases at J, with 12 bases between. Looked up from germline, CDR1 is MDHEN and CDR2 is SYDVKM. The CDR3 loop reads CASSVLGQEAFF. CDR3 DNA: TGTGCCAGCAGTGTTCTCGGACAGGAAGCTTTCTTT.

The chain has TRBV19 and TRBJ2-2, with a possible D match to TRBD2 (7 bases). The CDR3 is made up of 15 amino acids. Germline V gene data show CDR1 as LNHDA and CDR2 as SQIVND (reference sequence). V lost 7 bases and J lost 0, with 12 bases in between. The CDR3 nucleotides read TGTGCCAGTAAGCGGGACAACGCGAACACCGGGGAGCTGTTTTTT. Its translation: CASKRDNANTGELFF.

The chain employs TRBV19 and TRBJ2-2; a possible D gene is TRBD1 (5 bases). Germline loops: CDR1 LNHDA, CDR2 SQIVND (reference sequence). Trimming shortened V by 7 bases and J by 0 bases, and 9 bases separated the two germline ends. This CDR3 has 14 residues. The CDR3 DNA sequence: TGTGCCAGTATAAGGGGCCCGAACACCGGGGAGCTGTTTTTT. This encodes CASIRGPNTGELFF.

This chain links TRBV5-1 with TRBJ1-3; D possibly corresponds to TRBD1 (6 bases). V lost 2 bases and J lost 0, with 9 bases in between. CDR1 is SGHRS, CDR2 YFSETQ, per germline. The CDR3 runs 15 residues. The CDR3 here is CASSLQGSSGNTIYF. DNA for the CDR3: TGCGCCAGCAGCTTACAGGGTAGCTCTGGAAACACCATATATTTT.

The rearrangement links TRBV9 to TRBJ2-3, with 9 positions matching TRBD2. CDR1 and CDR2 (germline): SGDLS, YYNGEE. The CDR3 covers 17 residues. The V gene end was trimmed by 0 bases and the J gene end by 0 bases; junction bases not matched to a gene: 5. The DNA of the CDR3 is TGTGCCAGCAGCGTAGCGGTAGCGGGAGCCAGCACAGATACGCAGTATTTT. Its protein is CASSVAVAGASTDTQYF. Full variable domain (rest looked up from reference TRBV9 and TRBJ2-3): DSGVTQTPKHLITATGQRVTLRCSPRSGDLSVYWYQQSLDQGLQFLIQYYNGEERAKGNILERFSAQQFPDLHSELNLSSLELGDSALYFCASSVAVAGASTDTQYFGPGTRLTVL.

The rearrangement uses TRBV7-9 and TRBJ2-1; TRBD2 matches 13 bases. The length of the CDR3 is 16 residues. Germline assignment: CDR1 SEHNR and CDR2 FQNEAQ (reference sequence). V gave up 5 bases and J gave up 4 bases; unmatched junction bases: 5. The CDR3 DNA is TGTGCCAGCAGCCCGAAACTAGCGGGGGGGTACAATGAGCAGTTCTTC. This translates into CASSPKLAGGYNEQFF.

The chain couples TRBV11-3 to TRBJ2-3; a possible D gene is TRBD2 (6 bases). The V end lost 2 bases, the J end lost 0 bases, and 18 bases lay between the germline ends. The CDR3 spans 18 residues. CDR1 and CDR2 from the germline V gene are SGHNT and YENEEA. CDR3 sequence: CASSLRKSAGSSTDTQYF. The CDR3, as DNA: TGTGCCAGCAGCTTACGTAAGAGTGCCGGGAGCAGCACAGATACGCAGTATTTT.

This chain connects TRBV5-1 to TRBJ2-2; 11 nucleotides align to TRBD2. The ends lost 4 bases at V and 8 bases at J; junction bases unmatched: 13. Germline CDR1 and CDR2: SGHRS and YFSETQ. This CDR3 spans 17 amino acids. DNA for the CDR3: TGCGCCAGCAGCGCTACGACTAGCGGGATAGGCGGAGGGGAGCTGTTTTTT. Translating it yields CASSATTSGIGGGELFF. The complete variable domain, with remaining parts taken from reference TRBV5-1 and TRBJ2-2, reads KAGVTQTPRYLIKTRGQQVTLSCSPISGHRSVSWYQQTPGQGLQFLFEYFSETQRNKGNFPGRFSGRQFSNSRSEMNVSTLELGDSALYLCASSATTSGIGGGELFFGEGSRLTVL.

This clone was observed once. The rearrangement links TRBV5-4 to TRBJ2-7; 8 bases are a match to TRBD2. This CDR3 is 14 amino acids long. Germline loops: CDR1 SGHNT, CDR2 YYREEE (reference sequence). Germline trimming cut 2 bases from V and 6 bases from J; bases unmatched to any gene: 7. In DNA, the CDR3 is TGTGCCAGCAGCTTAGTGGGACTAGTTTCCGAGCAGTACTTC. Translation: CASSLVGLVSEQYF.

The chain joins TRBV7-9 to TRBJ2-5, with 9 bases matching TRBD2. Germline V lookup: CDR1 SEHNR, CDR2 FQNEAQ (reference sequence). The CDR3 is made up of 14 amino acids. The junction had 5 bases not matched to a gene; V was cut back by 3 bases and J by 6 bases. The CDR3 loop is CASSFSGREKTQYF. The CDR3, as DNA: TGTGCCAGCAGCTTTAGCGGGAGAGAAAAGACCCAGTACTTC.

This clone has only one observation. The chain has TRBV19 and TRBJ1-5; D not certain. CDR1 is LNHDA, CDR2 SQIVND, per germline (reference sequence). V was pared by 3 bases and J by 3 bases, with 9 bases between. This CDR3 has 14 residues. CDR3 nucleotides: TGTGCCAGTAGTATCCAGGCTCACAATCAGCCCCAGCATTTT. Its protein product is CASSIQAHNQPQHF.

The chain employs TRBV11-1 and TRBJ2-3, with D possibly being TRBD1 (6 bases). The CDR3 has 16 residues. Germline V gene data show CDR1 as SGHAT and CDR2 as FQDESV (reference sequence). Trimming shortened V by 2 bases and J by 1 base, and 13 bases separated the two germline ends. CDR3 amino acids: CASSLTGSGGTDTQYF. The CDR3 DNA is TGTGCCAGCAGCTTAACTGGGTCAGGGGGCACAGATACGCAGTATTTT.

The CDR3 DNA follows: TGTGCCAGTAACCCTTCAACAGGGGTTAACTATGGCTACACCTTC. Its protein product is CASNPSTGVNYGYTF. This rearrangement joins TRBV19 to TRBJ1-2, with TRBD1 identical over 7 bases. After removal of 7 bases from V and 1 base from J, the junction contained 9 bases not matched to a gene. Germline CDR1 and CDR2: LNHDA and SQIVND (reference sequence). The CDR3 is made up of 15 amino acids.

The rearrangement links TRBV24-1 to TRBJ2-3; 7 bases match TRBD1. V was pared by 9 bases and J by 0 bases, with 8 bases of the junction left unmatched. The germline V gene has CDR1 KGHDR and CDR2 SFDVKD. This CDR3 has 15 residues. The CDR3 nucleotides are TGTGCCACCGCGAACACAGGGGAGAGCACAGATACGCAGTATTTT. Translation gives CATANTGESTDTQYF.

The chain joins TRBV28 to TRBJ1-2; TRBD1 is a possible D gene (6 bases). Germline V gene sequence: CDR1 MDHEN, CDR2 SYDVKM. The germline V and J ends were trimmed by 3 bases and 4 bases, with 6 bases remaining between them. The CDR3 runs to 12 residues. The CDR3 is CASSLTGYGYTF. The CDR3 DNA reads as TGTGCCAGCAGTTTGACAGGCTATGGCTACACCTTC.

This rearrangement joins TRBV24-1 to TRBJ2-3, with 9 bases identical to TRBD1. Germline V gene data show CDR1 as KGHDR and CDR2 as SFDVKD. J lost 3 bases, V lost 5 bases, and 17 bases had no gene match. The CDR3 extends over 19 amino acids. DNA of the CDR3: TGTGCCACCAGTGTTGCGACCGGGACAGGGAAAAGCCTGACAGATACGCAGTATTTT. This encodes CATSVATGTGKSLTDTQYF.

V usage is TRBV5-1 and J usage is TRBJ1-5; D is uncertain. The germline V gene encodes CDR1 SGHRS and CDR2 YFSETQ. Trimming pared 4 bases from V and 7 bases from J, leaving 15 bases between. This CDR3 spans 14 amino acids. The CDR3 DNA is TGCGCCAGCAGCCTCGGGGAGGATTGGCAGCCCCAGCATTTT. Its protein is CASSLGEDWQPQHF.

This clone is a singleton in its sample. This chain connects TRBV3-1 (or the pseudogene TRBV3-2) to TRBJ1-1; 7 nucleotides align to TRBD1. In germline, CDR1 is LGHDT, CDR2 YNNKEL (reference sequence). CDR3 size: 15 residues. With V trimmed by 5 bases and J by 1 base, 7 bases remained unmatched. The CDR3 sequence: CASSFPGQTNTEAFF. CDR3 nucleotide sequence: TGTGCCAGCAGCTTCCCGGGACAGACGAACACTGAAGCTTTCTTT.

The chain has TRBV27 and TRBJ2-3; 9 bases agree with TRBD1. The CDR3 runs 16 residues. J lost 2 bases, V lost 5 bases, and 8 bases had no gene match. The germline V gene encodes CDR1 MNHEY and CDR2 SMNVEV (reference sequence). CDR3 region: CASSVSGTGITDTQYF. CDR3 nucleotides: TGTGCCAGCAGTGTCTCCGGGACAGGGATCACAGATACGCAGTATTTT.